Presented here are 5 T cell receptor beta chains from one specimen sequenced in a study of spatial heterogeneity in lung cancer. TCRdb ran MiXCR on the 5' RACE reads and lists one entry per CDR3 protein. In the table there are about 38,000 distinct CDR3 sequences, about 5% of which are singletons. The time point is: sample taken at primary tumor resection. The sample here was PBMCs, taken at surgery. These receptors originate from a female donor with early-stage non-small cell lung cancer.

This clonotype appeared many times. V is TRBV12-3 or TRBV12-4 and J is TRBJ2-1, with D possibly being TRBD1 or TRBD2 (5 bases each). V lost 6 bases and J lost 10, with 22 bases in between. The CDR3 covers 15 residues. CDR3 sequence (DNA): TGTGCCAGCAGCCCCCGGGACGGGTTACTTGAGGAGCAGTTCTTC. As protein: CASSPRDGLLEEQFF.

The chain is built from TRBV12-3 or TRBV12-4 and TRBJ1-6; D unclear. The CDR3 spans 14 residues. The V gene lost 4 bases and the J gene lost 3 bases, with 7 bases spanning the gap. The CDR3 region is CASSSTDYNSPLHF. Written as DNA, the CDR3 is TGTGCCAGCAGTTCAACGGACTATAATTCACCCCTCCACTTT.

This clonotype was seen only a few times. The CDR3 protein is CASSVRGDYTNTEAFF. CDR3 in DNA: TGTGCCAGCAGCGTTCGGGGAGATTATACGAACACTGAAGCTTTCTTT. The rearrangement links TRBV9 to TRBJ1-1; no clear D gene. This CDR3 is 16 amino acids long. V gave up 2 bases and J gave up 1 base, with 15 bases separating them. Germline-derived CDR1 and CDR2 are SGDLS and YYNGEE.

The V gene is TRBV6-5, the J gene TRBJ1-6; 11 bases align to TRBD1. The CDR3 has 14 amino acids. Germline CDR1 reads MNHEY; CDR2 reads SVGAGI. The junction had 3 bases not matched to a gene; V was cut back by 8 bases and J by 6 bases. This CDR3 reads CASGTGGFNSPLHF. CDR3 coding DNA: TGTGCCAGCGGGACAGGGGGTTTTAATTCACCCCTCCACTTT.

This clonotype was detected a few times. CDR3 DNA: TGTGCCAGCAGTTTTTCCAGGGGGGTCACAGATACGCAGTATTTT. This gives the protein CASSFSRGVTDTQYF. The chain links TRBV28 to TRBJ2-3; D perhaps matches TRBD1 (7 bases). CDR3 length equals 15 residues. The V end lost 3 bases, the J end lost 2 bases, and 12 bases lay between the germline ends. CDR1 is MDHEN, CDR2 SYDVKM, per germline.